The clone carrying this T cell receptor (beta chain) was recorded once. Its antigen remains unknown. CDR1 SGDLS and CDR2 YYNGEE come from the germline V gene. The CDR3 runs to 13 residues. Trimming took 4 bases from V and 5 from J, leaving 13 bases between them. These data come from a study of blood T cells in healthy people across ages. Study-wide background: About one barcoded beta molecule per two T cells came from capture by template switching. General study points: Diversity estimated from one million T cells was considered an underestimate. In these data, TCR beta diversity tracked strongly with naive T cell percentage.

Sample-barcoded 5' priming and a J-beta primer mix drove a second PCR of about 6 to 12 cycles. Every sample returned 2.5 million or more CDR3-containing paired-end reads. One entry per CDR3 protein results from TCRdb running MiXCR on the 5' RACE reads. Counted here are approximately 320,000 distinct CDR3 sequences, roughly 26% occurring once; the ten biggest clones make up over 25%. This chain connects TRBV9 to TRBJ2-7; D is possibly TRBD1 or TRBD2 (5 bases each). The clonotype originates from a woman in her 70s in good health. Sequencing was done on a sample of blood. The CDR3 here is CASSPGTSHEQYF. CDR3 nucleotides: TGTGCCAGCAGCCCCGGGACGTCACACGAGCAGTACTTC.